Below are 25 T cell receptor beta chains sequenced from a single sample in a study of T cell responses to AZD1222 COVID-19 vaccine (dated by TCRdb to the early 2020s). The receptor library was made with the immunoSEQ multiplex PCR assay. The table comes from immuneACCESS by way of TCRdb, which keeps in-frame sequences with V and J called. Part of the clones is missing from these tables; in studies checked, under half for an unresolved V gene and the rest for unknown reasons. This sample lists tens of thousands of clones; about four fifths were detected once. The ten largest account for under 8% of the sample. The time point label of this sample denotes: baseline before first vaccination. Here the sequenced sample was peripheral blood, taken on day 0 of AZD1222 vaccination. These receptors all stem from an adult in good health.

The chain has TRBV5-6 and TRBJ1-6; D is unresolved. Germline-derived CDR1 and CDR2 are SGHDT and YYEEEE. Trimming cost V 0 bases and J 7 bases, with 8 bases left between them. This CDR3 has 14 residues. The CDR3 DNA is TGTGCCAGCAGCTTGGCCACAGCAAATTCACCCCTCCACTTT. Residues: CASSLATANSPLHF. Full variable domain (rest looked up from reference TRBV5-6 and TRBJ1-6): DAGVTQSPTHLIKTRGQQVTLRCSPKSGHDTVSWYQQALGQGPQFIFQYYEEEERQRGNFPDRFSGHQFPNYSSELNVNALLLGDSALYLCASSLATANSPLHFGNGTRLTVT.

This clone was detected only a few times. The rearrangement joins TRBV11-2 to TRBJ1-1; 7 bases align to TRBD1. CDR3 length: 16 amino acids. Germline V lookup: CDR1 SGHAT, CDR2 FQNNGV. Trimming removed 2 bases from V and 1 base from J; junction bases left unmatched: 7. CDR3 residues: CASSLHPGTANTEAFF. The CDR3 nucleotides are TGTGCCAGCAGCTTACACCCCGGGACAGCGAACACTGAAGCTTTCTTT.

This chain connects TRBV4-3 to TRBJ1-4; 10 bases map to TRBD1. The germline CDR1 and CDR2 sequences are LGHNA and YSLEER. The ends lost 5 bases at V and 5 bases at J; junction bases unmatched: 8. There are 16 residues in the CDR3. CDR3 DNA sequence: TGCGCCAGCAGCTCCGGGGGACAGGGGAGGAATGAAAAACTGTTTTTT. Protein sequence: CASSSGGQGRNEKLFF.

The V and J genes are TRBV4-2 and TRBJ1-5; D uncertain. The V gene's germline CDR1 is LGHNA and CDR2 YNFKEQ. V was shortened by 1 base and J by 0 bases, with 10 bases between the two germline ends. The CDR3 extends over 16 amino acids. CDR3 loop: CASSQVDANSNQPQHF. In DNA, the CDR3 is TGTGCCAGCAGCCAAGTCGATGCCAATAGCAATCAGCCCCAGCATTTT.

The chain joins TRBV4-2 to TRBJ2-3; the match to TRBD2 covers 12 bases. V lost 4 bases and J lost 2; bases outside the gene matches: 7. CDR1 and CDR2 (germline): LGHNA, YNFKEQ. The CDR3 has 17 amino acids. This CDR3 reads CASSRVTSGGFTDTQYF. The CDR3 DNA is TGTGCCAGCAGCCGAGTGACTAGCGGGGGATTCACAGATACGCAGTATTTT.

CDR3 loop: CASSLLDNPDYTF. DNA for the CDR3: TGCGCCAGCAGTCTCTTAGACAACCCTGACTACACCTTC. The chain couples TRBV5-1 to TRBJ1-2, with D uncertain. The germline CDR1 and CDR2 sequences are SGHRS and YFSETQ. Trimming pared 5 bases from V and 10 bases from J, leaving 18 bases between. This CDR3 comprises 13 residues. Supplemented by reference TRBV5-1 and TRBJ1-2, the full variable domain reads KAGVTQTPRYLIKTRGQQVTLSCSPISGHRSVSWYQQTPGQGLQFLFEYFSETQRNKGNFPGRFSGRQFSNSRSEMNVSTLELGDSALYLCASSLLDNPDYTFGSGTRLTVV.

The sample holds a few counts of this clone. J is TRBJ2-7 and V is TRBV7-9; the match to TRBD1 covers 9 bases. CDR3 length: 16 residues. Germline CDR1 SEHNR, CDR2 FQNEAQ (reference sequence). After removal of 7 bases from V and 4 bases from J, the junction contained 14 bases not matched to a gene. In DNA, the CDR3 is TGTGCCAGCACCCACACGACCGGGACAGGGATTTACGAGCAGTACTTC. Amino acid sequence: CASTHTTGTGIYEQYF.

The chain is built from TRBV19 and TRBJ1-4, with unresolved D. Germline-derived CDR1 and CDR2 are LNHDA and SQIVND (reference sequence). This CDR3 is 17 amino acids long. Trimming took off 6 bases at V and 4 bases at J, with 21 bases between the two ends. The CDR3 coding sequence is TGTGCCAGTAGCGGAGGAGGGAGGCCCCTACTTAATGAAAAACTGTTTTTT. Residues: CASSGGGRPLLNEKLFF.

The chain is built from TRBV9 and TRBJ1-5; tentative D call: TRBD1 (6 bases). CDR1 SGDLS and CDR2 YYNGEE come from the germline V gene. This CDR3 has 14 residues. The ends were cut back, 4 bases at V and 1 base at J, with 9 bases in the middle. This chain's CDR3 is CASSRDTSNQPQHF. CDR3 sequence (DNA): TGTGCCAGCAGCCGGGACACCAGCAATCAGCCCCAGCATTTT. Combining the CDR3 with reference TRBV9 and TRBJ1-5 gives the whole variable domain DSGVTQTPKHLITATGQRVTLRCSPRSGDLSVYWYQQSLDQGLQFLIQYYNGEERAKGNILERFSAQQFPDLHSELNLSSLELGDSALYFCASSRDTSNQPQHFGDGTRLSIL.

This chain uses TRBV10-2 with TRBJ2-1; 8 nucleotides line up with TRBD2. This CDR3 comprises 14 residues. The trim removed 7 bases at V and 10 bases at J, leaving 12 bases unmatched. CDR1 is WSHSY and CDR2 is SAAADI in the germline V gene. CDR3 amino acids: CASNGGVLTREQFF. CDR3 DNA sequence: TGCGCCAGCAACGGGGGGGTACTTACAAGGGAGCAGTTCTTC.

The genes are TRBV6-5 and TRBJ2-1, with D perhaps TRBD1 (5 bases). Germline CDR1 and CDR2: MNHEY and SVGAGI. This CDR3 is built from 15 residues. V lost 0 bases, J lost 5 bases, and 11 bases lay in between. The CDR3 DNA sequence: TGTGCCAGCAGTTACTCGATCGGACAAGACAATGAGCAGTTCTTC. Its protein product is CASSYSIGQDNEQFF.

This clone has just a few counts. This chain links TRBV19 with TRBJ2-7; D gene unclear. Trimming took off 3 bases at V and 5 bases at J, with 5 bases between the two ends. The CDR3 has 11 residues. Germline CDR1 and CDR2: LNHDA and SQIVND (reference sequence). The CDR3 DNA reads as TGTGCCAGTAGTATCCGGAACGAGCAGTACTTC. It encodes CASSIRNEQYF.

This rearrangement joins TRBV27 to TRBJ1-2; D is perhaps TRBD1 (5 bases). The CDR3 is made up of 15 amino acids. CDR1 and CDR2 (germline): MNHEY, SMNVEV (reference sequence). V was shortened by 5 bases and J by 0 bases, with 13 bases between the two germline ends. The CDR3 here is CASSRDSFSNYGYTF. As DNA, the CDR3 is TGTGCCAGCAGTAGAGACAGTTTCTCTAACTATGGCTACACCTTC.

The V call is TRBV29-1, the J call TRBJ1-2; unclear D gene. Germline assignment: CDR1 SQVTM and CDR2 ANQGSEA. The CDR3 spans 13 residues. V dropped 4 bases and J dropped 5 bases, with 14 bases sitting between them. DNA of the CDR3: TGCAGCGTTGTCGCGGGTGGAATTTATGGCTACACCTTC. Its translation: CSVVAGGIYGYTF.

The gene calls are TRBV24-1 and TRBJ2-7; D is perhaps TRBD1 or TRBD2 (5 bases each). The V gene lost 4 bases and the J gene lost 0 bases, with 9 bases spanning the gap. Looked up from germline, CDR1 is KGHDR and CDR2 is SFDVKD. The CDR3 consists of 14 residues. The CDR3 bases are TGTGCCACCAGTGAGGCAGGGAGCTCCTACGAGCAGTACTTC. It yields the protein CATSEAGSSYEQYF.

The chain couples TRBV10-3 to TRBJ1-6; the D gene is possibly TRBD1 (5 bases). Trimming shortened V by 2 bases and J by 11 bases, and 7 bases separated the two germline ends. The CDR3 sequence is 12 residues long. Germline loops: CDR1 ENHRY, CDR2 SYGVKD. CDR3 sequence: CAISEGGTPLHF. The CDR3 DNA sequence: TGTGCCATCAGTGAGGGGGGGACACCCCTCCACTTT.

This CDR3 is CASSFLLGGQGNSPLHF. CDR3 DNA: TGTGCCAGCAGCTTCCTATTAGGGGGACAGGGGAACTCACCCCTCCACTTT. The V gene is TRBV7-8, the J gene TRBJ1-6, with 10 bases fitting TRBD1. V dropped 3 bases and J dropped 10; count of bases not matched to a gene: 12. Germline-derived CDR1 and CDR2 are SGHVS and FQNEAQ. The CDR3 length is 17 residues.

The chain employs TRBV4-1 and TRBJ1-6; unclear D gene. CDR1 MGHRA and CDR2 YSYEKL come from the germline V gene. The CDR3 is 14 amino acids. The V end was cut by 4 bases, the J end by 7 bases, with 11 bases between. CDR3 in DNA: TGCGCCAGCAGCCTTCATATTGAGAATTCACCCCTCCACTTT. This gives the protein CASSLHIENSPLHF.

The chain combines TRBV19 with TRBJ1-1; D possibly corresponds to TRBD1 (6 bases). From germline, CDR1 is LNHDA and CDR2 SQIVND (reference sequence). The V end was cut by 3 bases, the J end by 2 bases, with 13 bases between. The CDR3 totals 15 residues. Here the CDR3 DNA reads TGTGCCAGTAGTATGAACAGGGCAGGAAACACTGAAGCTTTCTTT. Its translation: CASSMNRAGNTEAFF.

The gene calls are TRBV3-1 (or the pseudogene TRBV3-2) and TRBJ2-1; D may match TRBD1 or TRBD2 (5 bases each). Germline CDR1 reads LGHDT; CDR2 reads YNNKEL (reference sequence). The CDR3 covers 16 residues. V was cut by 1 base and J by 2 bases, with 12 bases left in between. The DNA for the CDR3 is TGTGCCAGCAGCCAAGCTCGGTCGGGGCCCTACAATGAGCAGTTCTTC. Amino acid sequence: CASSQARSGPYNEQFF.

V and J are TRBV7-9 and TRBJ2-4, with 14 bases lining up with TRBD2. The junction had 6 bases not matched to a gene; V was cut back by 5 bases and J by 9 bases. CDR1 is SEHNR and CDR2 is FQNEAQ in the germline V gene (reference sequence). This CDR3 spans 15 amino acids. The CDR3 protein is CASSPGLAGGGIQYF. The CDR3 nucleotides read TGTGCCAGCAGCCCCGGACTAGCGGGGGGAGGCATTCAGTACTTC.

J is TRBJ1-2 and V is TRBV5-1; D remains ambiguous. The V gene's germline CDR1 is SGHRS and CDR2 YFSETQ. This CDR3 region has 14 residues. V was trimmed by 3 bases and J by 0 bases, leaving 9 bases between them. The CDR3 DNA is TGCGCCAGCAGCTCCACTTCAACTAACTATGGCTACACCTTC. Its translation is CASSSTSTNYGYTF.

The chain employs TRBV19 and TRBJ1-5; no clear D gene. Looked up from germline, CDR1 is LNHDA and CDR2 is SQIVND (reference sequence). There are 13 residues in the CDR3. V lost 3 bases and J 4 bases, leaving 7 bases between the germline ends. CDR3: CASSILWNQPQHF. CDR3 nucleotides: TGTGCCAGTAGTATTTTGTGGAATCAGCCCCAGCATTTT.

The V and J genes are TRBV29-1 and TRBJ2-1, with a tentative D call TRBD2 (6 bases). Trimming removed 1 base at V and 6 bases at J, with 10 bases between. Germline V gives CDR1 SQVTM, CDR2 ANQGSEA. CDR3 length: 13 residues. CDR3 DNA sequence: TGCAGCGTTGAAGGGGGGGTATCCAATGAGCAGTTCTTC. The encoded protein is CSVEGGVSNEQFF.

The gene calls are TRBV12-3 or TRBV12-4 and TRBJ1-1; unclear D gene. The CDR3 is made up of 11 amino acids. The V end was cut by 3 bases, the J end by 4 bases, with 3 bases between. The CDR3 reads CASSFSTEAFF. CDR3 DNA sequence: TGTGCCAGCAGTTTCAGCACTGAAGCTTTCTTT.